This T cell receptor beta chain was obtained from a study of blood T cell repertoires in COVID-19. As for the study in general: PBMCs, B-cell-depleted T cells, or T cells were the source of the cDNA or gDNA that made up the material.

Trimming removed 2 bases from V and 5 bases from J, with 10 bases in between. The CDR3 runs 15 residues. Per germline, CDR1 KGHSH and CDR2 LQKENI. How the authors handled the data: How many nucleated cells were present was estimated from reference gene primer amplification. TCRdb keeps only in-frame clones here, not all; method: immunoSEQ multiplex PCR. The D gene and trimming were derived from the DNA, and the V and J assignments and clone size from that table. This sample carries about 52,000 clones, approximately 85% of them seen once, and the ten largest clones take 26%. The V call is TRBV18, the J call TRBJ1-6; no definite D call. This receptor was identified in a woman older than 75 with COVID-19, enrolled during active disease. The sample was peripheral blood. CDR3 sequence (DNA): TGTGCCAGCTCACCAGAGGGTGGGCATAATTCACCCCTCCACTTT. Encoded protein: CASSPEGGHNSPLHF.